Listed here is a single TCR beta chain. This sample is part of a study of blood T cell repertoires in COVID-19. Profiled with immunoSEQ multiplex PCR; TCRdb holds only in-frame clones, not every one. The sample has 130,000 to 150,000 clones, 70% to 90% seen once; the top ten hold around 8%. The CDR3 spans 13 residues. The V end lost 7 bases, the J end lost 6 bases, and 12 bases lay between the germline ends. This chain uses TRBV12-3 or TRBV12-4 with TRBJ1-4, with a tentative D call TRBD1 (5 bases). The TCR was taken from a woman in her sixties with COVID-19, enrolled during active disease. Sequenced material: peripheral blood. CDR3 DNA: TGTGCCAGCACACCCGGGGGGGATGAAAAACTGTTTTTT. Its translation is CASTPGGDEKLFF.